This TCR beta chain was identified during a study of cytomegalovirus exposure and HLA in healthy donors. Regarding the study as a whole: A further, later analysis showed that HLA-associated TCR beta chains (compared with equally common others) were more clonally expanded. Across donors, presence/absence analyses took sequencing depth to be roughly uniform.

Comments on this clone: Its antigen remains unidentified.

The PCR used 60 Vbeta and 13 Jbeta primers. Produced via immunoSEQ multiplex PCR; TCRdb's table is partial and in-frame only. The sample holds 150,000 to 200,000 clones, under 80% seen once. This CDR3 spans 16 amino acids. Germline lookup yields CDR1 SGHNT and CDR2 YENEEA. After removal of 3 bases from V and 6 bases from J, the junction contained 7 bases not matched to a gene. Sequenced input: PBMCs. The chain joins TRBV11-3 to TRBJ2-3; 12 bases fit TRBD2. This receptor was identified in a woman between 50 and 59 years old in good health and CMV-seropositive. The DNA of the CDR3 is TGTGCCAGCAGCTTTGGGACTAGCGGGTCCGGGGATACGCAGTATTTT. Protein sequence: CASSFGTSGSGDTQYF.